These 5 T cell receptor beta chains were all obtained from the same sample, sequenced in a study of control samples from healthy donors and cancer patients. The assay was immunoSEQ multiplex PCR, and TCRdb's table has in-frame clones only and misses some. The table records about 160,000 clones, 90% to 95% of them present only once. The source material was PBMCs. These receptors were taken from a man between 60 and 70 years old with colorectal cancer.

The chain employs TRBV5-4 and TRBJ1-4; 7 bases align to TRBD1. The J segment lost 1 base and the V segment lost 3 bases, leaving 6 bases of the junction unmatched. In germline, CDR1 is SGHNT, CDR2 YYREEE (reference sequence). This CDR3 region has 16 residues. The DNA for the CDR3 is TGTGCCAGCAGCTCCAGGGCAGGGGGAACTAATGAAAAACTGTTTTTT. Protein sequence: CASSSRAGGTNEKLFF.

V usage is TRBV19 and J usage is TRBJ2-7; possibly TRBD1 or TRBD2 for D (5 bases each). Trimming removed 8 bases from V and 0 bases from J, with 14 bases in between. Per germline, CDR1 LNHDA and CDR2 SQIVND (reference sequence). The CDR3 spans 14 residues. The CDR3 nucleotides are TGTGCCAGTGGGGACCTAGGTCCCTCCTACGAGCAGTACTTC. Protein sequence: CASGDLGPSYEQYF. Full variable domain (rest looked up from reference TRBV19 and TRBJ2-7): DGGITQSPKYLFRKEGQNVTLSCEQNLNHDAMYWYRQDPGQGLRLIYYSQIVNDFQKGDIAEGYSVSREKKESFPLTVTSAQKNPTAFYLCASGDLGPSYEQYFGPGTRLTVT.

V and J are TRBV19 and TRBJ1-1, with TRBD1 matching 9 bases. V gave up 5 bases and J gave up 0 bases; unmatched junction bases: 10. Germline V lookup: CDR1 LNHDA, CDR2 SQIVND (reference sequence). The CDR3 length is 17 residues. Here the CDR3 reads CASSLTGGTGMNTEAFF. CDR3 sequence (DNA): TGTGCCAGTAGTTTGACAGGGGGTACTGGTATGAACACTGAAGCTTTCTTT. Supplemented by reference TRBV19 and TRBJ1-1, the full variable domain reads DGGITQSPKYLFRKEGQNVTLSCEQNLNHDAMYWYRQDPGQGLRLIYYSQIVNDFQKGDIAEGYSVSREKKESFPLTVTSAQKNPTAFYLCASSLTGGTGMNTEAFFGQGTRLTVV.

The V and J genes are TRBV6-5 and TRBJ1-2; 7 bases are a match to TRBD1. This CDR3 contains 15 residues. With V trimmed by 8 bases and J by 8 bases, 17 bases remained unmatched. CDR1 and CDR2 from the germline V gene are MNHEY and SVGAGI. The CDR3, as DNA: TGTGCCAGCTCCCCCTGGACAGGAGTCGGGGTCGGCTACACCTTC. Its protein is CASSPWTGVGVGYTF.

This clone appeared once. The chain carries TRBV5-1 and TRBJ1-4; 9 bases line up with TRBD1. Germline-derived CDR1 and CDR2 are SGHRS and YFSETQ. The length of the CDR3 is 14 residues. With 6 bases clipped from V and 11 bases from J, the junction kept 11 bases outside the gene matches. In DNA form, the CDR3 reads TGCGCCAGCACCGAGGGACAGGGTGTCCAGAAACTGTTTTTT. This encodes CASTEGQGVQKLFF.